This TCR beta chain derives from a study of control samples from healthy donors and cancer patients. Data came from immunoSEQ multiplex PCR; TCRdb stores just in-frame clones and leaves some out. The sample carries some 150,000 clones, over 90% recorded once. Germline-derived CDR1 and CDR2 are MGHRA and YSYEKL. This CDR3 region has 16 residues. Trimming cost V 1 base and J 8 bases, with 20 bases left between them. The chain has TRBV4-1 and TRBJ2-5; D assignment may be TRBD1 or TRBD2 (5 bases each). The TCR was taken from a man aged 45 to 65 in good health. Material for sequencing was blood. The CDR3 sequence is CASSQAPGRTRDTQYF. In nucleotides, the CDR3 is TGCGCCAGCAGCCAAGCTCCGGGACGTACCAGGGACACCCAGTACTTC.